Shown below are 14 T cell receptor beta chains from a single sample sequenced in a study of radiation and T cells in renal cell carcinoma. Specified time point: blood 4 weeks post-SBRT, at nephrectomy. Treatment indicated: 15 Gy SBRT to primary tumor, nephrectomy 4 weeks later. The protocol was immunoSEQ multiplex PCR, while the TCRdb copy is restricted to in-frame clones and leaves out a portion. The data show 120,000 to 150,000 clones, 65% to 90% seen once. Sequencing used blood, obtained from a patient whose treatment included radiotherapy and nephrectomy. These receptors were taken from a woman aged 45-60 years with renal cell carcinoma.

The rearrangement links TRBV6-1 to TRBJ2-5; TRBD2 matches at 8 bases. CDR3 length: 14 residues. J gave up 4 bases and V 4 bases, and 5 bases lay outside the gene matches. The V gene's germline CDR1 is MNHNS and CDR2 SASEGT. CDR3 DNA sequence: TGTGCCAGCAGTGCCCTAGCGGGCCGAGAGACCCAGTACTTC. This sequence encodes CASSALAGRETQYF.

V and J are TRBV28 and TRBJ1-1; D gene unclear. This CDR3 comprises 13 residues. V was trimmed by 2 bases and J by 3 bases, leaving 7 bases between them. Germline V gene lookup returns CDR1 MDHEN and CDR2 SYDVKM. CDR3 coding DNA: TGTGCCAGCAGTTTAGGCGGCGACACTGAAGCTTTCTTT. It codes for CASSLGGDTEAFF. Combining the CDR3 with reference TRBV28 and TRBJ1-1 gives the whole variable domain DVKVTQSSRYLVKRTGEKVFLECVQDMDHENMFWYRQDPGLGLRLIYFSYDVKMKEKGDIPEGYSVSREKKERFSLILESASTNQTSMYLCASSLGGDTEAFFGQGTRLTVV.

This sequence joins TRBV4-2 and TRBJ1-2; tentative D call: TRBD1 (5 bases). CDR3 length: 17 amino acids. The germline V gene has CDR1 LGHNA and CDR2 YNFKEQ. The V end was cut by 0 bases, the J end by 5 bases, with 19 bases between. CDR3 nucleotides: TGTGCCAGCAGCCAAGATGATTTACGATGGGGCTTTTATGGCTACACCTTC. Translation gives CASSQDDLRWGFYGYTF.

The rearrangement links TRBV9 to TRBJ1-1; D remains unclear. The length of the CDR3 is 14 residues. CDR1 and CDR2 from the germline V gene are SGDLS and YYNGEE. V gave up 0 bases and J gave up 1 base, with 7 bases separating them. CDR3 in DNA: TGTGCCAGCAGCGTAGGATCCGGGAACACTGAAGCTTTCTTT. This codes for CASSVGSGNTEAFF.

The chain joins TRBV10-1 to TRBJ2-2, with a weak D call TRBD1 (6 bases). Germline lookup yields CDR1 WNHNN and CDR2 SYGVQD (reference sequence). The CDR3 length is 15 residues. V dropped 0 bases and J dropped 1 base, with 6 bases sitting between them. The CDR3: CASSESTGNTGELFF. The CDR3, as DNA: TGCGCCAGCAGTGAGTCGACAGGGAACACCGGGGAGCTGTTTTTT.

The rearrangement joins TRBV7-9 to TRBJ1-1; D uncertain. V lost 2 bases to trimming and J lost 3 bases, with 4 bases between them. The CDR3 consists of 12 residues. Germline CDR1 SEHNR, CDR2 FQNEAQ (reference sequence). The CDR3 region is CASSLMDTEAFF. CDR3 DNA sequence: TGTGCCAGCAGCTTAATGGACACTGAAGCTTTCTTT.

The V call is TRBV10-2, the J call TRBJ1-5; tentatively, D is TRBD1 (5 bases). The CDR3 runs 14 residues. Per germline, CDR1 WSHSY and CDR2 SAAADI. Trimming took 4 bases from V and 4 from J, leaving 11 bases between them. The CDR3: CASSGQGSNQPQHF. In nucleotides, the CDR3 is TGCGCCAGCAGTGGGCAGGGAAGTAATCAGCCCCAGCATTTT.

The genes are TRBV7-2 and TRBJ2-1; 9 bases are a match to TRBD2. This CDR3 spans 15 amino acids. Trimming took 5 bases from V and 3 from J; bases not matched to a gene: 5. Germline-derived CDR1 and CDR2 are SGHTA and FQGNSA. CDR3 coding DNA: TGTGCCAGCAGCCTACATAGCGGGGGCTACAATGAGCAGTTCTTC. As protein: CASSLHSGGYNEQFF.

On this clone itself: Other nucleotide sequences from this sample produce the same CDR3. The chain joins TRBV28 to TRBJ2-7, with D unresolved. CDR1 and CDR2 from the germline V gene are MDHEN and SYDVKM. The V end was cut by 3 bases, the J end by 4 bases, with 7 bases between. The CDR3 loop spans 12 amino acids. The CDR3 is CASSLISYEQYF. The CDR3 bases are TGTGCCAGCAGTTTGATAAGTTACGAGCAGTACTTC.

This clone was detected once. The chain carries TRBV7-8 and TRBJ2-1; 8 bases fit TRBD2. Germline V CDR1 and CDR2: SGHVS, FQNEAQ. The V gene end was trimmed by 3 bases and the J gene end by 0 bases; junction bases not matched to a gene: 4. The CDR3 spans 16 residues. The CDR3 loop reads CASSLGLGPSYNEQFF. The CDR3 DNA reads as TGTGCCAGCAGCTTGGGACTAGGACCCTCCTACAATGAGCAGTTCTTC.

The CDR3, as DNA: TGTGCCAGCAGCGACCGGGACAGGGGTACCTATGGCTACACCTTC. Translation: CASSDRDRGTYGYTF. J is TRBJ1-2 and V is TRBV6-5, with 10 nucleotides matching TRBD1. The CDR3 is 15 residues long. Losses at the gene ends were 6 bases for V and 4 bases for J; bases not matched to a gene: 8. From germline, CDR1 is MNHEY and CDR2 SVGAGI.

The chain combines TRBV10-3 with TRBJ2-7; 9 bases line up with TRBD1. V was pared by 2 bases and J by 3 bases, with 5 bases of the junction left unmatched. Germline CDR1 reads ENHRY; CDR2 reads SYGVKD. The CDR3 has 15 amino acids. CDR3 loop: CAISERPGQGYEQYF. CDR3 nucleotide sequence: TGTGCCATCAGTGAGAGACCGGGACAGGGCTACGAGCAGTACTTC.

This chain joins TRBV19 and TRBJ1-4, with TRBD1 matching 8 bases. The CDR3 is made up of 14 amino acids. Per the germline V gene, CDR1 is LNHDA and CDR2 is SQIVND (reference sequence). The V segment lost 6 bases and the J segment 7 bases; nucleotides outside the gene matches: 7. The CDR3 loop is CASSLQGGSEKLFF. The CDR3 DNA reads TGTGCCAGTAGCCTACAGGGGGGTAGTGAAAAACTGTTTTTT.

The CDR3 sequence: CASSFTGPAGNTIYF. The CDR3 DNA reads as TGTGCCAGCAGCTTTACAGGGCCCGCGGGAAACACCATATATTTT. The rearrangement links TRBV7-2 to TRBJ1-3; D possibly corresponds to TRBD1 (6 bases). The ends were cut back, 3 bases at V and 4 bases at J, with 13 bases in the middle. The CDR3 is made up of 15 amino acids. Germline CDR1 and CDR2: SGHTA and FQGNSA.